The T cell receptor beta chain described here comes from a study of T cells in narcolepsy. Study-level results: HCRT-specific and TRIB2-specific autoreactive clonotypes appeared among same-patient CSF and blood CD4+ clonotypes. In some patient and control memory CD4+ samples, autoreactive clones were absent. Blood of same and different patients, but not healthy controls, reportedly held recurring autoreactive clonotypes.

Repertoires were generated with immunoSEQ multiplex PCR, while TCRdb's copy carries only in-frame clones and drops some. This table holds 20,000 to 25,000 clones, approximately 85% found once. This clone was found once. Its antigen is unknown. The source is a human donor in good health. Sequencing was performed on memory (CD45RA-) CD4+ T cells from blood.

The CDR3 DNA reads as TGTGCCAGTAAGCTAATGGCGGGGCCCACCTACGAGCAGTACTTC. Protein sequence: CASKLMAGPTYEQYF. The gene calls are TRBV19 and TRBJ2-7; possibly TRBD2 for D (6 bases). The germline V and J ends were trimmed by 7 bases and 2 bases, with 18 bases remaining between them. The CDR3 covers 15 residues. The germline V gene has CDR1 LNHDA and CDR2 SQIVND (reference sequence).